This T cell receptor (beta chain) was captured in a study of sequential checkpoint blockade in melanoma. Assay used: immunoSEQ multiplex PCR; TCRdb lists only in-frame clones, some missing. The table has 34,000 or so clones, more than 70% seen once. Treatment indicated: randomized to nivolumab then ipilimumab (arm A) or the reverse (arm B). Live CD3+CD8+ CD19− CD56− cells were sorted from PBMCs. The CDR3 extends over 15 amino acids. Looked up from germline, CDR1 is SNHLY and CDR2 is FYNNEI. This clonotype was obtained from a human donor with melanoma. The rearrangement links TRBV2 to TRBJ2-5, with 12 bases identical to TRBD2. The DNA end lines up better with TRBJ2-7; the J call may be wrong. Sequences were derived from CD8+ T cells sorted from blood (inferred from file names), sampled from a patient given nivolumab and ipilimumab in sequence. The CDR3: CASSEAGLAGVEQYF. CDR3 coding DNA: TGTGCCAGCAGTGAAGCGGGACTAGCGGGCGTCGAGCAGTACTTC.